Listed below are T cell receptor beta chains from one sample, sequenced in a study of identical twins. Each CDR3 protein is one row after TCRdb ran MiXCR on the 5' RACE reads. The sample yields fewer than 650,000 distinct CDR3 sequences, more than 9% seen once. The data were also submitted as part of a second study, on yellow fever vaccine responses in identical twins.

Sequenced material: PBMCs. The receptors were sampled from a woman between 18 and 29 years old in good health. CDR3s include the opening cysteine and the closing phenylalanine or tryptophan. A D gene is named only where the DNA matches it firmly. Some rows have no size entry. The others give once, few or many, or a class for an expanded clone.

V gene: TRBV27; D gene: -; J gene: TRBJ2-5; clone size: many; CDR3 protein: CASTSRYKETQYF; CDR3 DNA: TGTGCCAGCACCTCGAGATACAAAGAGACCCAGTACTTC
V gene: TRBV3-1; D gene: -; J gene: TRBJ2-7; clone size: -; CDR3 protein: CASSQAGARNEQYF; CDR3 DNA: TGTGCCAGCAGCCAAGCCGGGGCGCGGAACGAGCAGTACTTC
V gene: TRBV2; D gene: TRBD2; J gene: TRBJ2-1; clone size: few; CDR3 protein: CASRAWASGNNEQFF; CDR3 DNA: TGTGCCAGCAGGGCATGGGCTAGCGGAAACAATGAGCAGTTCTTC
V gene: TRBV15; D gene: TRBD2; J gene: TRBJ2-5; clone size: once; CDR3 protein: CANLPGRGGLNSGKETQYF; CDR3 DNA: TGTGCCAACCTACCGGGGCGGGGGGGGTTAAACTCCGGGAAAGAGACCCAGTACTTC
V gene: TRBV6-5; D gene: -; J gene: TRBJ2-7; clone size: many; CDR3 protein: CASSYTPMTYEQYF; CDR3 DNA: TGTGCCAGCAGTTACACCCCGATGACCTACGAGCAGTACTTC
V gene: TRBV7-9; D gene: -; J gene: TRBJ2-1; clone size: -; CDR3 protein: CASSKVSSYNEQFF; CDR3 DNA: TGTGCCAGCAGCAAGGTCAGCTCCTACAATGAGCAGTTCTTC
V gene: TRBV14; D gene: TRBD2; J gene: TRBJ2-3; clone size: -; CDR3 protein: CASRGLAGRDTQYF; CDR3 DNA: TGTGCCAGCAGGGGACTAGCGGGAAGAGATACGCAGTATTTT
V gene: TRBV6-6; D gene: TRBD1; J gene: TRBJ2-7; clone size: -; CDR3 protein: CATSMGQKYEQYF; CDR3 DNA: TGTGCCACTTCGATGGGACAGAAATACGAGCAGTACTTC
V gene: TRBV7-2; D gene: -; J gene: TRBJ2-1; clone size: -; CDR3 protein: CASSLALGGESFF; CDR3 DNA: TGTGCCAGCAGCTTAGCGTTGGGGGGAGAGTCGTTCTTC
V gene: TRBV3-1; D gene: -; J gene: TRBJ1-1; clone size: many; CDR3 protein: CASSQSAAEAFF; CDR3 DNA: TGTGCCAGCAGCCAATCGGCGGCTGAAGCTTTCTTT
V gene: TRBV3-1; D gene: -; J gene: TRBJ2-7; clone size: many; CDR3 protein: CASSQEGSYEQYF; CDR3 DNA: TGTGCCAGCAGCCAAGAAGGCAGCTACGAGCAGTACTTC
V gene: TRBV15; D gene: -; J gene: TRBJ1-4; clone size: many; CDR3 protein: CATSRDLGQRPFF; CDR3 DNA: TGTGCCACCAGCAGAGATCTGGGGCAGCGACCGTTTTTT
V gene: TRBV29-1; D gene: TRBD1; J gene: TRBJ2-7; clone size: few; CDR3 protein: CSVAQQDRDYEQYF; CDR3 DNA: TGCAGCGTGGCCCAGCAGGACAGGGACTACGAGCAGTACTTC
V gene: TRBV7-9; D gene: TRBD1; J gene: TRBJ1-1; clone size: -; CDR3 protein: CASSPRGRGRVNTEAFF; CDR3 DNA: TGTGCCAGCAGCCCGAGAGGGAGGGGGCGCGTGAACACTGAAGCTTTCTTT
V gene: TRBV6-1; D gene: -; J gene: TRBJ2-7; clone size: -; CDR3 protein: CASRSYIGVGEQYF; CDR3 DNA: TGTGCCAGCAGAAGCTATATAGGGGTGGGCGAGCAGTACTTC
V gene: TRBV2; D gene: -; J gene: TRBJ1-4; clone size: few; CDR3 protein: CATSARRDEKLFF; CDR3 DNA: TGTGCCACCAGTGCAAGGAGGGATGAAAAACTGTTTTTT
V gene: TRBV7-2; D gene: TRBD2; J gene: TRBJ2-7; clone size: -; CDR3 protein: CASSLSWSSGSYEQYF; CDR3 DNA: TGTGCCAGCAGCTTAAGTTGGTCTAGCGGATCCTACGAGCAGTACTTC
V gene: TRBV21-1; D gene: -; J gene: TRBJ2-1; clone size: many; CDR3 protein: CASTSTGTSGMDEQFF; CDR3 DNA: TGTGCCAGCACTTCGACCGGGACTAGCGGGATGGATGAGCAGTTCTTC
V gene: TRBV15; D gene: -; J gene: TRBJ2-7; clone size: few; CDR3 protein: CATSRDRGSYEQYF; CDR3 DNA: TGTGCCACCAGCAGAGATCGGGGTTCCTACGAGCAGTACTTC
V gene: TRBV18; D gene: -; J gene: TRBJ2-7; clone size: -; CDR3 protein: CASPLQGRAYEQYF; CDR3 DNA: TGTGCCAGCCCGCTTCAGGGAAGGGCCTACGAGCAGTACTTC
V gene: TRBV5-5; D gene: -; J gene: TRBJ2-3; clone size: once; CDR3 protein: CAISPWAEGDTQYF; CDR3 DNA: TGTGCCATCAGCCCCTGGGCTGAGGGAGATACGCAGTATTTT
V gene: TRBV18; D gene: -; J gene: TRBJ2-3; clone size: few; CDR3 protein: CASLRETGITDTQYF; CDR3 DNA: TGTGCCAGCCTCAGGGAAACGGGAATCACAGATACGCAGTATTTT
V gene: TRBV12-3/TRBV12-4; D gene: -; J gene: TRBJ1-4; clone size: many; CDR3 protein: CASSLDHTNEKLFF; CDR3 DNA: TGTGCCAGCAGTTTGGACCACACTAATGAAAAACTGTTTTTT
V gene: TRBV7-9; D gene: TRBD2; J gene: TRBJ2-7; clone size: few; CDR3 protein: CASSLAGGGLEQYF; CDR3 DNA: TGTGCCAGCAGCTTAGCCGGGGGAGGGCTCGAGCAGTACTTC
V gene: TRBV4-2; D gene: TRBD2; J gene: TRBJ2-5; clone size: -; CDR3 protein: CASSQKRDPTFQETQYF; CDR3 DNA: TGTGCCAGCAGCCAAAAGCGGGACCCCACCTTCCAAGAGACCCAGTACTTC
V gene: TRBV7-2; D gene: -; J gene: TRBJ2-7; clone size: few; CDR3 protein: CASSSWGSGQGTYEQYF; CDR3 DNA: TGTGCCAGCAGCTCGTGGGGGTCTGGTCAGGGGACCTACGAGCAGTACTTC
V gene: TRBV7-2; D gene: -; J gene: TRBJ2-1; clone size: -; CDR3 protein: CASSLNGLGEQFF; CDR3 DNA: TGTGCCAGCAGCTTAAATGGCCTAGGTGAGCAGTTCTTC
V gene: TRBV5-1; D gene: -; J gene: TRBJ2-3; clone size: many; CDR3 protein: CASKNFTDTQYF; CDR3 DNA: TGCGCCAGCAAGAATTTCACAGATACGCAGTATTTT